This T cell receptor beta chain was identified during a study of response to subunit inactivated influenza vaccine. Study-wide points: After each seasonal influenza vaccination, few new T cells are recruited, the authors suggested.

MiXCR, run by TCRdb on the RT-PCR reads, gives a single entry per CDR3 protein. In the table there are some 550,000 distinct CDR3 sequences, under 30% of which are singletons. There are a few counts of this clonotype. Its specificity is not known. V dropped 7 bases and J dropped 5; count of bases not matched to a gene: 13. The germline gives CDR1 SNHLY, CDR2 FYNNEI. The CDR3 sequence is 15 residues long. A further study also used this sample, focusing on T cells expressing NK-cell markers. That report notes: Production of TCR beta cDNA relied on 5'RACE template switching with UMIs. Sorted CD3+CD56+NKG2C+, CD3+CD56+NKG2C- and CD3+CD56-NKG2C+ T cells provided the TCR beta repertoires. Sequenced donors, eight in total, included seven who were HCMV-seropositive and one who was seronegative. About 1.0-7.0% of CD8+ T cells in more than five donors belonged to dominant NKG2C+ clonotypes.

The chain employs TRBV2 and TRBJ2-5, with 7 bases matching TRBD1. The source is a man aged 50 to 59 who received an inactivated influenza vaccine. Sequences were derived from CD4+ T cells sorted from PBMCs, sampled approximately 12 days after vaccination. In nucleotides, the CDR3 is TGTGCCAGCAACAGGGCCCCGACAGGGTACGAGACCCAGTACTTC. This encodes CASNRAPTGYETQYF.